This T cell receptor (beta chain) was recorded in a study of cytomegalovirus exposure and HLA in healthy donors. Study results and caveats: A missense variant in DCLRE1C was later tied to TCR beta V- and J-gene trimming.

Germline CDR1 reads MNHNS; CDR2 reads SASEGT. The CDR3 spans 12 residues. Trimming removed 2 bases at V and 6 bases at J, with 8 bases between. PCR involved 60 Vbeta and 13 Jbeta primers. The table came from immunoSEQ multiplex PCR; TCRdb's copy has only in-frame clones and leaves some out. Of under 200,000 clones listed, about three quarters were seen once; the top ten hold over 2.5%. Note on this clone: Its antigen is unidentified.

Sequenced: PBMCs. The sequence was obtained from a woman between 25 and 40 years old in good health and CMV-seronegative. J is TRBJ2-7 and V is TRBV6-1; TRBD1 might be the D (6 bases). The CDR3 sequence is CASSERGGEQYF. CDR3 in DNA: TGTGCCAGCAGTGAAAGAGGGGGCGAGCAGTACTTC.